The clone carrying this T cell receptor beta chain was recorded once. J lost 5 bases, V lost 2 bases, and 7 bases had no gene match. The CDR3 consists of 17 residues. Per germline, CDR1 LGHNA and CDR2 YNFKEQ. These data belong to a study of cytomegalovirus exposure and HLA in healthy donors. The PCR ran on 60 Vbeta and 13 Jbeta primers. Profiling relied on immunoSEQ multiplex PCR, and the TCRdb table lists in-frame clones only, not all of them. The table has more than 140,000 clones, 64% seen once. This TCR was recovered from a woman between 25 and 40 years old in good health and CMV-seropositive. Specimen: PBMCs. The gene calls are TRBV4-2 and TRBJ2-3; 13 nucleotides agree with TRBD2. The CDR3 here is CASSQRTSGGAKDTQYF. CDR3 nucleotides: TGTGCCAGCAGCCAAAGAACTAGCGGGGGGGCAAAAGATACGCAGTATTTT.